This passage covers 18 T cell receptor beta chains from one sample sequenced in a study of shared clonotypes between healthy human individuals. CD45RO-negative, CCR7-selected cells formed the naive CD8 fraction, which excluded terminally differentiated effector memory CD45RA+ cells. Profiled with immunoSEQ multiplex PCR; TCRdb holds only in-frame clones, not every one. The table records about 2.1 million clones, around 95% of them present only once. The specimen was naive CD8+ T cells from PBMCs. The receptor set was obtained from a man between 18 and 35 years old in good health. Some clones in this sample may be carry-over from other donors' samples.

This chain joins TRBV28 and TRBJ2-7; TRBD2 is a possible D gene (6 bases). This CDR3 region has 16 residues. Germline CDR1 MDHEN, CDR2 SYDVKM. The germline V and J ends were trimmed by 1 base and 2 bases, with 15 bases remaining between them. CDR3 nucleotide sequence: TGTGCCAGCAGTTTATTTCCTAGCGCCTTTCCCTACGAGCAGTACTTC. It codes for CASSLFPSAFPYEQYF.

This clone was seen a single time. The genes are TRBV5-4 and TRBJ2-7, with TRBD1 as a possible D gene (6 bases). V lost 0 bases and J lost 0, with 22 bases in between. CDR1 SGHNT and CDR2 YYREEE come from the germline V gene (reference sequence). This CDR3 region has 19 residues. CDR3 residues: CASSLEGEGGTNPSYEQYF. The CDR3, as DNA: TGTGCCAGCAGCTTGGAAGGGGAAGGGGGAACCAATCCCTCCTACGAGCAGTACTTC.

The V call is TRBV6-1, the J call TRBJ2-7; tentatively, D is TRBD1 (5 bases). The CDR3 length is 15 residues. Germline CDR1 and CDR2: MNHNS and SASEGT. Trimming removed 1 base from V and 3 bases from J, with 13 bases in between. The CDR3 DNA follows: TGTGCCAGCAGTGAAGTAGCAGGGTATATCTACGAGCAGTACTTC. The encoded protein is CASSEVAGYIYEQYF.

The chain links TRBV9 to TRBJ2-7, with a tentative D call TRBD2 (6 bases). CDR1 and CDR2 from the germline V gene are SGDLS and YYNGEE. The CDR3 totals 14 residues. V was clipped by 2 bases and J by 7 bases, with 16 bases between them. CDR3 sequence (DNA): TGTGCCAGCAGCGTTACAGCCCGGGGGTTGGAGCAGTACTTC. Translating gives CASSVTARGLEQYF.

The V and J genes are TRBV5-8 and TRBJ1-5; D is ambiguous. The CDR3 is 13 amino acids. The germline V and J ends were trimmed by 2 bases and 7 bases, with 10 bases remaining between them. Per the germline V gene, CDR1 is SGHTS and CDR2 is YDEGEE. In DNA form, the CDR3 reads TGTGCCAGCAGCTTCAGCGTCAGGCAGCCCCAGCATTTT. Encoded protein: CASSFSVRQPQHF.

The chain has TRBV15 and TRBJ2-7, with D unresolved. Germline lookup yields CDR1 LNHNV and CDR2 YYDKDF (reference sequence). The CDR3 length is 16 residues. Trimming took off 0 bases at V and 2 bases at J, with 14 bases between the two ends. The CDR3 spells CATSRDPPQKAYEQYF. As DNA, the CDR3 is TGTGCCACCAGCAGAGATCCCCCCCAGAAGGCCTACGAGCAGTACTTC.

This clone showed up just once. The rearrangement uses TRBV28 and TRBJ1-1, with 7 bases matching TRBD1. Germline V gene lookup returns CDR1 MDHEN and CDR2 SYDVKM. The CDR3 contains 15 residues. Unmatched junction bases numbered 11, after V lost 6 bases and J lost 4 bases. The CDR3 is CASSAATGRGTEAFF. CDR3 in DNA: TGTGCCAGCAGCGCCGCGACAGGGAGAGGCACTGAAGCTTTCTTT.

V usage is TRBV27 and J usage is TRBJ2-7; D unclear. The V end lost 1 base, the J end lost 0 bases, and 10 bases lay between the germline ends. Germline CDR1 and CDR2: MNHEY and SMNVEV (reference sequence). The CDR3 runs 15 residues. The CDR3: CASSLWSYPSYEQYF. CDR3 sequence (DNA): TGTGCCAGCAGTTTATGGTCCTATCCCTCCTACGAGCAGTACTTC.

Only one count was recorded for this clone. V is TRBV2 and J is TRBJ2-7; D is undetermined. The CDR3 has 14 residues. V lost 3 bases and J lost 0, with 9 bases in between. CDR1 is SNHLY, CDR2 FYNNEI, per germline. The CDR3 loop is CASSDVGNSYEQYF. CDR3 coding DNA: TGTGCCAGCAGTGACGTCGGAAACTCCTACGAGCAGTACTTC. Full variable domain (outside the CDR3, taken from reference TRBV2 and TRBJ2-7): EPEVTQTPSHQVTQMGQEVILRCVPISNHLYFYWYRQILGQKVEFLVSFYNNEISEKSEIFDDQFSVERPDGSNFTLKIRSTKLEDSAMYFCASSDVGNSYEQYFGPGTRLTVT.

This clone was found once. Other nucleotide sequences in the sample specify the same CDR3. The J gene is TRBJ2-2, the V gene TRBV7-9; weak D call: TRBD2 (6 bases). There are 15 residues in the CDR3. Germline V CDR1 and CDR2: SEHNR, FQNEAQ (reference sequence). Trimming left V 0 bases short and J 2 bases short, with 7 bases between. The CDR3 region is CASSLAGGNTGELFF. The CDR3 coding sequence is TGTGCCAGCAGCTTAGCGGGAGGTAACACCGGGGAGCTGTTTTTT.

The rearrangement joins TRBV7-2 to TRBJ1-2, with 11 bases lining up with TRBD1. The CDR3 covers 17 residues. The junction had 13 bases not matched to a gene; V was cut back by 4 bases and J by 6 bases. CDR1 is SGHTA, CDR2 FQGNSA, per germline. The chain's CDR3 is CASSSDRGLGGSHGYTF. The CDR3 DNA sequence: TGTGCCAGCAGCTCGGACAGGGGGCTGGGAGGTTCGCATGGCTACACCTTC.

J is TRBJ1-2 and V is TRBV9; 7 nucleotides match TRBD1. Germline V lookup: CDR1 SGDLS, CDR2 YYNGEE. This CDR3 has 13 amino acids. With V trimmed by 6 bases and J by 7 bases, 9 bases remained unmatched. CDR3 sequence: CASTQGGASGYTF. The DNA of the CDR3 is TGTGCCAGCACCCAGGGGGGGGCAAGTGGCTACACCTTC.

As regards this clone: Other DNA sequences in this specimen translate into the identical CDR3. The V and J genes are TRBV27 and TRBJ2-2; D remains ambiguous. The V and J ends lost 7 bases and 1 base respectively, with 7 bases between them. Germline V gives CDR1 MNHEY, CDR2 SMNVEV (reference sequence). This CDR3 has 13 amino acids. CDR3 DNA sequence: TGTGCCAGCACCCCCCGGAACACCGGGGAGCTGTTTTTT. Its translation: CASTPRNTGELFF.

The V and J genes are TRBV9 and TRBJ2-2; D gene ambiguous. The CDR3 spans 14 residues. The V gene lost 0 bases and the J gene lost 3 bases, with 6 bases spanning the gap. The V gene's germline CDR1 is SGDLS and CDR2 YYNGEE. CDR3 sequence (DNA): TGTGCCAGCAGCGTAGAAGACGACACCGGGGAGCTGTTTTTT. Translating it yields CASSVEDDTGELFF.

This clone was seen a single time. This chain connects TRBV27 to TRBJ1-1; D not certain. The V end was cut by 5 bases, the J end by 0 bases, with 7 bases between. This CDR3 has 13 residues. Per germline, CDR1 MNHEY and CDR2 SMNVEV (reference sequence). In nucleotides, the CDR3 is TGTGCCAGCAGTATTTCCATGAACACTGAAGCTTTCTTT. Its protein product is CASSISMNTEAFF.

Here the CDR3 reads CASSQDKYQVGGGSYEQYF. The CDR3 DNA sequence: TGTGCCAGCAGCCAAGATAAGTATCAGGTCGGCGGGGGATCCTACGAGCAGTACTTC. The rearrangement uses TRBV4-2 and TRBJ2-7, with 7 bases matching TRBD2. J gave up 1 base and V 0 bases, and 15 bases lay outside the gene matches. This CDR3 region has 19 residues. Germline V gene data show CDR1 as LGHNA and CDR2 as YNFKEQ.

V and J are TRBV11-2 and TRBJ2-1, with D uncertain. This CDR3 has 15 amino acids. CDR1 SGHAT and CDR2 FQNNGV come from the germline V gene. The V end lost 0 bases, the J end lost 4 bases, and 10 bases lay between the germline ends. DNA for the CDR3: TGTGCCAGCAGCTTAGATCTAGGAGATTACAATGAGCAGTTCTTC. It encodes CASSLDLGDYNEQFF.

V and J are TRBV5-6 and TRBJ1-1; a possible D gene is TRBD1 (5 bases). In germline, CDR1 is SGHDT, CDR2 YYEEEE. The CDR3 runs to 12 residues. V lost 4 bases, J lost 8 bases, and 12 bases lay in between. The CDR3: CASSTGGGEAFF. In DNA, the CDR3 is TGTGCCAGCAGCACAGGCGGGGGGGAAGCTTTCTTT.